The 20 T cell receptor beta chains reported below all come from one sample, sequenced in a study of shared clonotypes between healthy human individuals. Profiled with immunoSEQ multiplex PCR; TCRdb holds only in-frame clones, not every one. The table records about 530,000 clones, around 79% of them present only once. The sample consisted of PBMCs. The receptors stem from a woman aged 40 to 50 in good health. Some clones in this sample may be carry-over from other donors' samples.

The chain has TRBV6-1 and TRBJ2-7; 8 nucleotides agree with TRBD2. The CDR3 runs 14 residues. V lost 3 bases and J lost 2; bases outside the gene matches: 3. In germline, CDR1 is MNHNS, CDR2 SASEGT. CDR3 coding DNA: TGTGCCAGCAGTGAGGCGGGGGGAACCTACGAGCAGTACTTC. This encodes CASSEAGGTYEQYF.

The chain combines TRBV7-6 with TRBJ2-5; TRBD2 agrees at 7 bases. Germline V gene data show CDR1 as SGHVS and CDR2 as FNYEAQ. With 5 bases clipped from V and 14 bases from J, the junction kept 14 bases outside the gene matches. The CDR3 length is 13 residues. The CDR3 here is CASSPPGWAGVYF. The CDR3, as DNA: TGTGCCAGCAGCCCACCCGGTTGGGCGGGAGTTTACTTC.

The chain has TRBV15 and TRBJ2-7, with TRBD2 matching over 9 bases. V lost 2 bases, J lost 3 bases, and 5 bases stayed unmatched. Germline CDR1 reads LNHNV; CDR2 reads YYDKDF (reference sequence). CDR3 length: 15 residues. As DNA, the CDR3 is TGTGCCACCAGCAGAAGCGGGAGGTCCTACTACGAGCAGTACTTC. Its protein is CATSRSGRSYYEQYF.

This sequence joins TRBV10-3 and TRBJ2-1; TRBD1 matches 9 bases. The length of the CDR3 is 16 residues. Trimming removed 6 bases from V and 4 bases from J; junction bases left unmatched: 10. Looked up from germline, CDR1 is ENHRY and CDR2 is SYGVKD. In nucleotides, the CDR3 is TGTGCCATCAGGGGGGTGGACAGGGGAACATACAATGAGCAGTTCTTC. It specifies CAIRGVDRGTYNEQFF.

This clone has only a few counts. The rearrangement joins TRBV7-2 to TRBJ2-2, with D perhaps matching TRBD1 (6 bases). Trimming stripped 3 bases from V and 4 bases from J, with 12 bases between. Looked up from germline, CDR1 is SGHTA and CDR2 is FQGNSA. The CDR3 is 15 amino acids. This CDR3 is CASSLSRGATGELFF. The CDR3 DNA reads as TGTGCCAGCAGCTTGAGCAGGGGCGCCACCGGGGAGCTGTTTTTT.

This clone was detected only once. The gene calls are TRBV11-2 and TRBJ2-3; 9 nucleotides line up with TRBD2. The CDR3 sequence is 15 residues long. The V gene's germline CDR1 is SGHAT and CDR2 FQNNGV. J was trimmed by 6 bases and V by 3 bases; bases with no gene match: 7. The CDR3, as DNA: TGTGCCAGCAGCTTCTTAGCGGGAGATATGGATACGCAGTATTTT. Translating it yields CASSFLAGDMDTQYF.

The V and J genes are TRBV18 and TRBJ2-5; perhaps TRBD1 as D (5 bases). Trimming removed 1 base at V and 4 bases at J, with 10 bases between. From germline, CDR1 is KGHSH and CDR2 LQKENI. The CDR3 sequence is 14 residues long. The CDR3 is CASSPRPGPETQYF. As DNA, the CDR3 is TGTGCCAGCTCACCACGTCCAGGGCCAGAGACCCAGTACTTC.

V usage is TRBV6-6 and J usage is TRBJ1-2, with D possibly matching TRBD1 (6 bases). Trimming left V 6 bases short and J 3 bases short, with 17 bases between. There are 15 residues in the CDR3. Germline-derived CDR1 and CDR2 are MNHNY and SVGAGI (reference sequence). The chain's CDR3 is CASRPTGKVDYGYTF. The CDR3 DNA follows: TGTGCCAGCAGACCAACAGGGAAGGTTGACTATGGCTACACCTTC.

This clone occurred a few times. The J gene is TRBJ2-4, the V gene TRBV7-2, with D perhaps given as TRBD1 or TRBD2 (5 bases each). The ends were cut back, 0 bases at V and 1 base at J, with 7 bases in the middle. CDR1 is SGHTA, CDR2 FQGNSA, per germline. This CDR3 has 15 residues. The CDR3 bases are TGTGCCAGCAGCTTAGCCTGGGGGGCCAAAAACATTCAGTACTTC. Protein: CASSLAWGAKNIQYF.

The J gene is TRBJ2-1, the V gene TRBV9; D is possibly TRBD1 or TRBD2 (6 bases each). Trimming removed 0 bases at V and 8 bases at J, with 12 bases between. Per the germline V gene, CDR1 is SGDLS and CDR2 is YYNGEE. This CDR3 comprises 14 residues. CDR3 protein: CASSVATRGDEQFF. CDR3 DNA sequence: TGTGCCAGCAGCGTAGCTACGAGGGGGGATGAGCAGTTCTTC.

This clone was recorded a few times. The gene calls are TRBV6-6 and TRBJ2-1; 8 bases are shared with TRBD2. CDR3 length equals 14 residues. Germline V CDR1 and CDR2: MNHNY, SVGAGI (reference sequence). J was trimmed by 5 bases and V by 0 bases; bases with no gene match: 0. DNA for the CDR3: TGTGCCAGCAGTTACTCACTAGCGGACAATGAGCAGTTCTTC. Translating gives CASSYSLADNEQFF.

This CDR3 is CASSPPTGELFF. CDR3 sequence (DNA): TGTGCCAGCAGCCCCCCCACCGGGGAGCTGTTTTTT. The chain has TRBV7-3 and TRBJ2-2; D call uncertain. Germline V gene sequence: CDR1 SGHTA, CDR2 FQGTGA. Trimming stripped 5 bases from V and 4 bases from J, with 5 bases between. CDR3 length equals 12 residues.

The chain combines TRBV5-1 with TRBJ1-1; D is uncertain. V was pared by 3 bases and J by 3 bases, with 9 bases between. CDR1 and CDR2 (germline): SGHRS, YFSETQ. This CDR3 is built from 13 residues. DNA of the CDR3: TGCGCCAGCAGCTCAAGCGGGGACACTGAAGCTTTCTTT. It codes for CASSSSGDTEAFF. Based on the CDR3 plus reference TRBV5-1 and TRBJ1-1, the full variable domain is KAGVTQTPRYLIKTRGQQVTLSCSPISGHRSVSWYQQTPGQGLQFLFEYFSETQRNKGNFPGRFSGRQFSNSRSEMNVSTLELGDSALYLCASSSSGDTEAFFGQGTRLTVV.

The chain combines TRBV4-3 with TRBJ1-1, with D possibly TRBD1 on 5 matching bases. CDR3 length equals 14 residues. V was shortened by 0 bases and J by 8 bases, with 13 bases between the two germline ends. Looked up from germline, CDR1 is LGHNA and CDR2 is YSLEER. The CDR3 here is CASSQDSRASEAFF. The CDR3 region has the DNA TGCGCCAGCAGCCAAGATAGCAGGGCCTCCGAAGCTTTCTTT.

J is TRBJ2-1 and V is TRBV6-6; TRBD1 matches at 8 bases. Trimming cost V 4 bases and J 5 bases; bases outside gene matches: 10. CDR1 MNHNY and CDR2 SVGAGI come from the germline V gene (reference sequence). The CDR3 extends over 16 amino acids. CDR3 coding DNA: TGTGCCAGCAGTTCCCACTCAGGGGGCCTAAACAATGAGCAGTTCTTC. Translating gives CASSSHSGGLNNEQFF.

V usage is TRBV9 and J usage is TRBJ2-5; 13 bases are shared with TRBD2. The J call may be mistaken, given a closer DNA end match to TRBJ2-7. The CDR3 is 17 amino acids. The germline V gene has CDR1 SGDLS and CDR2 YYNGEE. Written as DNA, the CDR3 is TGTGCCAGCAGCGTAGGGACTAGCGGGAGTAGCTCCTACGAGCAGTACTTC. Translation gives CASSVGTSGSSSYEQYF.

The chain recombines TRBV13 with TRBJ2-3; TRBD2 agrees at 12 bases. Germline trimming cut 0 bases from V and 0 bases from J; bases unmatched to any gene: 7. CDR1 is PRHDT, CDR2 FYEKMQ, per germline (reference sequence). This CDR3 has 19 residues. In nucleotides, the CDR3 is TGTGCCAGCAGCTTAGGGACTAGCGGGAGCATAGCTAGCACAGATACGCAGTATTTT. Protein sequence: CASSLGTSGSIASTDTQYF. The full variable domain, completed using reference TRBV13 and TRBJ2-3, is AAGVIQSPRHLIKEKRETATLKCYPIPRHDTVYWYQQGPGQDPQFLISFYEKMQSDKGSIPDRFSAQQFSDYHSELNMSSLELGDSALYFCASSLGTSGSIASTDTQYFGPGTRLTVL.

The J gene is TRBJ2-3, the V gene TRBV7-3; D gene ambiguous. Looked up from germline, CDR1 is SGHTA and CDR2 is FQGTGA. The germline V and J ends were trimmed by 2 bases and 4 bases, with 10 bases remaining between them. The CDR3 extends over 14 amino acids. This CDR3 is CASSLGLPSDTQYF. The CDR3 DNA reads as TGTGCCAGCAGCTTAGGGTTACCTTCAGATACGCAGTATTTT.

Points on this clone: The sample carries other DNA sequences with the same CDR3. The chain recombines TRBV7-7 with TRBJ2-3; no clear D gene. V dropped 1 base and J dropped 1 base, with 3 bases sitting between them. The CDR3 covers 13 residues. Germline assignment: CDR1 SSHAT and CDR2 FNYEAQ (reference sequence). The CDR3 coding sequence is TGTGCCAGCAGCTTAGACCGCACAGATACGCAGTATTTT. It translates to CASSLDRTDTQYF. Variable domain in full (rest from reference TRBV7-7 and TRBJ2-3): GAGVSQSPRYKVTKRGQDVTLRCDPISSHATLYWYQQALGQGPEFLTYFNYEAQPDKSGLPSDRFSAERPEGSISTLTIQRTEQRDSAMYRCASSLDRTDTQYFGPGTRLTVL.

The V call is TRBV30, the J call TRBJ2-1, with 11 bases lining up with TRBD2. Trimming at V came to 6 bases and at J to 3 bases, leaving 1 base not matched to a gene. Germline CDR1 and CDR2: GTSNPN and SVGIG (reference sequence). The CDR3 is 13 residues long. CDR3 DNA: TGTGCCTGTACTAGCGGGGGCTACAATGAGCAGTTCTTC. Protein product: CACTSGGYNEQFF. Full variable domain (outside the CDR3, taken from reference TRBV30 and TRBJ2-1): SQTIHQWPATLVQPVGSPLSLECTVEGTSNPNLYWYRQAAGRGLQLLFYSVGIGQISSEVPQNLSASRPQDRQFILSSKKLLLSDSGFYLCACTSGGYNEQFFGPGTRLTVL.